One TCR beta chain is described in this entry. As yet, its antigen is unknown. Sorted-subset replicate PCRs used 200 ng of genomic DNA. This amount corresponded to 33,000 or so T cell genomes. Sequencing was performed with immunoSEQ multiplex PCR; in TCRdb, only in-frame clones are kept and a portion is missing. The data show roughly 640,000 clones, 95% to 98% seen once. This CDR3 is built from 14 residues. CDR1 and CDR2 from the germline V gene are MDHEN and SYDVKM. The V gene end was trimmed by 5 bases and the J gene end by 5 bases; junction bases not matched to a gene: 5. The record originates from a study of shared clonotypes between healthy human individuals. Study conclusions and caveats: Sampling covered nothing but blood. Tissue TCR repertoires likely differ from those found in blood. On the whole, naive subsets had larger estimated richness than memory subsets had.

The source of this sequence is a woman in her thirties in good health. The sample consisted of naive CD4+ T cells sorted from blood. The sample's subset: CD45RA+ positively selected. This sequence joins TRBV28 and TRBJ2-5; 10 bases agree with TRBD2. CDR3: CASSPSGGLETQYF. Here the CDR3 DNA reads TGTGCCAGCAGTCCTAGCGGGGGCCTGGAGACCCAGTACTTC.